Below are 26 T cell receptor beta chains sequenced from a single sample in a study of T-cell memory formation after mild COVID-19. TCRdb passed the 5' RACE reads through MiXCR, listing each CDR3 protein once. The table includes about half a million distinct CDR3 sequences, around a sixth detected once. The sample comprised PBMCs or a T cell subset sorted from them (not recorded which). The receptors were sampled from an adult woman who had mild COVID-19 (a few samples of this study predate the infection). Cell type and time point are not known.

The chain joins TRBV7-9 to TRBJ1-5; 10 bases align to TRBD1. Germline lookup yields CDR1 SEHNR and CDR2 FQNEAQ (reference sequence). The CDR3 length is 16 residues. V dropped 1 base and J dropped 5; count of bases not matched to a gene: 5. CDR3 coding DNA: TGTGCCAGCAGCTTAGGTACCGGGACAGGGGATCAGCCCCAGCATTTT. The encoded protein is CASSLGTGTGDQPQHF.

This chain's CDR3 is CASSPSGDRTNTGELFF. Here the CDR3 DNA reads TGTGCCAGCAGCCCTAGCGGGGACAGGACGAACACCGGGGAGCTGTTTTTT. The chain couples TRBV7-8 to TRBJ2-2, with D perhaps matching TRBD2 (9 bases). The CDR3 extends over 17 amino acids. V was clipped by 5 bases and J by 0 bases, with 16 bases between them. In germline, CDR1 is SGHVS, CDR2 FQNEAQ.

The CDR3 sequence: CASSPSTSFTGELFF. The CDR3 coding sequence is TGCGCCAGCAGCCCCTCGACTAGTTTCACCGGGGAGCTGTTTTTT. The rearrangement links TRBV5-1 to TRBJ2-2; D is perhaps TRBD2 (6 bases). Trimming took 4 bases from V and 4 from J, leaving 14 bases between them. Germline assignment: CDR1 SGHRS and CDR2 YFSETQ. This CDR3 comprises 15 residues.

The CDR3 sequence: CSARDFLEQYF. In DNA, the CDR3 is TGCAGTGCTAGAGATTTCCTCGAGCAGTACTTC. The chain carries TRBV20-1 and TRBJ2-7; D unclear. This CDR3 spans 11 amino acids. Germline lookup yields CDR1 DFQATT and CDR2 SNEGSKA (reference sequence). Trimming stripped 0 bases from V and 6 bases from J, with 6 bases between.

The chain carries TRBV29-1 and TRBJ2-1, with 13 positions matching TRBD2. CDR1 is SQVTM and CDR2 is ANQGSEA in the germline V gene. CDR3 length: 17 amino acids. The V and J ends lost 8 bases and 0 bases, in that order; junction bases with no gene match: 10. DNA for the CDR3: TGCAGCCTGGGACTAGCGGGATCCGGACTCTCCTACAATGAGCAGTTCTTC. This codes for CSLGLAGSGLSYNEQFF.

This clonotype occurred a few times. The chain has TRBV7-6 and TRBJ2-1; 8 bases line up with TRBD2. Germline lookup yields CDR1 SGHVS and CDR2 FNYEAQ. The CDR3 is made up of 16 amino acids. With 5 bases clipped from V and 9 bases from J, the junction kept 15 bases outside the gene matches. CDR3 in amino acids: CASSPVGTGGRVEQFF. In nucleotides, the CDR3 is TGTGCCAGCAGCCCTGTCGGTACGGGAGGGCGGGTTGAGCAGTTCTTC. Based on the CDR3 plus reference TRBV7-6 and TRBJ2-1, the full variable domain is GAGVSQSPRYKVTKRGQDVALRCDPISGHVSLYWYRQALGQGPEFLTYFNYEAQQDKSGLPNDRFSAERPEGSISTLTIQRTEQRDSAMYRCASSPVGTGGRVEQFFGPGTRLTVL.

The chain uses TRBV7-9 and TRBJ2-1; 14 bases align to TRBD2. In germline, CDR1 is SEHNR, CDR2 FQNEAQ (reference sequence). The junction had 8 bases not matched to a gene; V was cut back by 1 base and J by 6 bases. This CDR3 is built from 18 residues. The CDR3 DNA follows: TGTGCCAGCAGCTTAGGCCCGGGACTAGCGGGAGCGGGCAATGAGCAGTTCTTC. Translation gives CASSLGPGLAGAGNEQFF.

This sequence joins TRBV5-4 and TRBJ2-5, with 8 bases matching TRBD2. With 3 bases clipped from V and 5 bases from J, the junction kept 12 bases outside the gene matches. In germline, CDR1 is SGHNT, CDR2 YYREEE (reference sequence). CDR3 length: 16 residues. CDR3 residues: CASSYGPSGGIETQYF. CDR3 coding DNA: TGTGCCAGCAGCTACGGACCCTCGGGAGGGATTGAGACCCAGTACTTC.

The chain joins TRBV20-1 to TRBJ2-1; D is ambiguous. CDR1 DFQATT and CDR2 SNEGSKA come from the germline V gene (reference sequence). CDR3 length: 16 residues. Trimming removed 0 bases from V and 0 bases from J, with 12 bases in between. DNA of the CDR3: TGCAGTGCTAGAGACCTGAGCGCAAGCTCCTACAATGAGCAGTTCTTC. Translation gives CSARDLSASSYNEQFF.

This clonotype was recorded a few times. J is TRBJ1-2 and V is TRBV7-8; no reliable D call. Germline CDR1 reads SGHVS; CDR2 reads FQNEAQ. This CDR3 is 16 amino acids long. V lost 1 base to trimming and J lost 4 bases, with 16 bases between them. CDR3 DNA: TGTGCCAGCAGCTTAGTATTCGGCCAGGCGACCTATGGCTACACCTTC. Residues: CASSLVFGQATYGYTF.

The J gene is TRBJ1-2, the V gene TRBV29-1, with a possible D match to TRBD1 (6 bases). CDR1 and CDR2 from the germline V gene are SQVTM and ANQGSEA. V shed 4 bases and J shed 4 bases, with 19 bases lying between them. The CDR3 is made up of 15 amino acids. The CDR3 DNA reads as TGCAGCGTTGGCACAGGGTCTACCGGGGCCTATGGCTACACCTTC. Translation gives CSVGTGSTGAYGYTF.

This clonotype was seen a handful of times. The chain links TRBV4-2 to TRBJ1-6, with 8 bases that match TRBD1. V shed 4 bases, J shed 1 base, and the junction held 6 bases outside the gene matches. Germline values: CDR1 LGHNA, CDR2 YNFKEQ. This CDR3 contains 17 residues. CDR3 loop: CASSPTGDWSYNSPLHF. DNA of the CDR3: TGTGCCAGCAGCCCGACAGGGGATTGGTCCTATAATTCACCCCTCCACTTT.

In the case of this clonotype: Germline is not matched at one junction end, which may reflect a read error. The rearrangement links TRBV9 to TRBJ2-2, with a possible D match to TRBD2 (5 bases). The CDR3 is 14 residues long. Per germline, CDR1 SGDLS and CDR2 YYNGEE. CDR3 DNA: TGTGCCAGCAGCGTAGAAAGTGGTGCCGGGGAGCTGATTTTT. This gives the protein CASSVESGAGELIF.

The chain carries TRBV20-1 and TRBJ2-7; D is possibly TRBD1 (6 bases). CDR3 length: 14 amino acids. Germline V gene sequence: CDR1 DFQATT, CDR2 SNEGSKA (reference sequence). V was clipped by 1 base and J by 3 bases, with 13 bases between them. CDR3 coding DNA: TGCAGTGCTAGAGGAAGGGACAATTTCTACGAGCAGTACTTC. Its translation: CSARGRDNFYEQYF.

The chain joins TRBV20-1 to TRBJ1-1, with D possibly being TRBD1 (6 bases). The germline V gene encodes CDR1 DFQATT and CDR2 SNEGSKA (reference sequence). V shed 3 bases and J shed 5 bases, with 16 bases lying between them. The CDR3 length is 14 residues. The CDR3 protein is CSARSEGGRTEAFF. The CDR3 DNA reads as TGCAGTGCTAGGAGCGAAGGGGGAAGGACTGAAGCTTTCTTT.

The chain is built from TRBV4-1 and TRBJ1-1; possibly TRBD1 for D (6 bases). V gave up 8 bases and J gave up 3 bases, with 13 bases separating them. This CDR3 spans 13 amino acids. Per germline, CDR1 MGHRA and CDR2 YSYEKL. CDR3 amino acids: CASRAEGDTEAFF. Written as DNA, the CDR3 is TGCGCCAGCCGGGCCGAGGGGGACACTGAAGCTTTCTTT.

The rearrangement joins TRBV19 to TRBJ2-2, with 7 bases that match TRBD1. Germline V gene data show CDR1 as LNHDA and CDR2 as SQIVND (reference sequence). The ends lost 9 bases at V and 5 bases at J; junction bases unmatched: 6. The length of the CDR3 is 13 residues. CDR3 bases: TGTGCCAGCAAAACGACAGGGACCGGGGAGCTGTTTTTT. Translated, it gives CASKTTGTGELFF.

This clonotype was observed a few times. Here the CDR3 DNA reads TGTGCCAGCAACGGGATGGCGTGGGATACGCAGTATTTT. Translation: CASNGMAWDTQYF. The chain has TRBV7-9 and TRBJ2-3; tentatively, D is TRBD2 (5 bases). Trimming took off 7 bases at V and 6 bases at J, with 14 bases between the two ends. The germline V gene encodes CDR1 SEHNR and CDR2 FQNEAQ (reference sequence). The CDR3 consists of 13 residues.

The V and J genes are TRBV20-1 and TRBJ1-2; D gene ambiguous. V lost 4 bases and J lost 3, with 9 bases in between. Germline CDR1 is DFQATT and CDR2 is SNEGSKA (reference sequence). This CDR3 has 12 residues. CDR3 bases: TGCAGTGCTACCAGGCAGGACTATGGCTACACCTTC. Its protein is CSATRQDYGYTF.

The rearrangement joins TRBV28 to TRBJ1-2; 9 bases agree with TRBD1. The trim removed 5 bases at V and 8 bases at J, leaving 12 bases unmatched. CDR1 and CDR2 (germline): MDHEN, SYDVKM. The length of the CDR3 is 15 residues. The chain's CDR3 is CASSLEQGAHTGYTF. Written as DNA, the CDR3 is TGTGCCAGCAGTCTCGAACAGGGGGCGCATACGGGCTACACCTTC.

The rearrangement uses TRBV12-3 or TRBV12-4 and TRBJ2-2, with unresolved D. The V end was cut by 4 bases, the J end by 6 bases, with 3 bases between. This CDR3 spans 11 amino acids. The CDR3 here is CASSYSGELFF. For the CDR3, the DNA is TGTGCCAGCAGTTACTCCGGGGAGCTGTTTTTT.

This rearrangement joins TRBV4-3 to TRBJ2-3, with D unresolved. Trimming took 1 base from V and 0 from J, leaving 14 bases between them. From germline, CDR1 is LGHNA and CDR2 YSLEER. CDR3 length: 17 amino acids. In DNA form, the CDR3 reads TGCGCCAGCAGCCAAGCCTACGGGTCCTTTAGCACAGATACGCAGTATTTT. It specifies CASSQAYGSFSTDTQYF.

This clonotype was counted between two and nine times. This chain connects TRBV7-2 to TRBJ2-1, with 7 nucleotides matching TRBD2. With V trimmed by 6 bases and J by 4 bases, 9 bases remained unmatched. CDR3 length equals 15 residues. The germline CDR1 and CDR2 sequences are SGHTA and FQGNSA. CDR3 amino acids: CASSWIAGLYNEQFF. CDR3 in DNA: TGTGCCAGCAGTTGGATAGCGGGCCTTTACAATGAGCAGTTCTTC.

The chain carries TRBV12-3 or TRBV12-4 and TRBJ1-3; 7 bases fit TRBD1. J lost 1 base, V lost 5 bases, and 2 bases had no gene match. There are 14 residues in the CDR3. The CDR3 loop reads CASSRQGSGNTIYF. The CDR3 DNA is TGTGCCAGCAGTCGACAGGGATCTGGAAACACCATATATTTT.

The genes are TRBV12-3 or TRBV12-4 and TRBJ2-7, with 9 bases matching TRBD1. The junction had 10 bases not matched to a gene; V was cut back by 7 bases and J by 6 bases. The CDR3 contains 14 residues. CDR3 sequence (DNA): TGTGCCAGCACTAGGACAGGGGAAAGGACCGAGCAGTACTTC. Protein sequence: CASTRTGERTEQYF.

The chain combines TRBV20-1 with TRBJ2-7; possible D gene TRBD1, 6 bases. V lost 0 bases and J 0 bases, leaving 24 bases between the germline ends. The CDR3 length is 19 residues. Germline V gene data show CDR1 as DFQATT and CDR2 as SNEGSKA (reference sequence). For the CDR3, the DNA is TGCAGTGCTAGAGACTTCGGATTAAGTCGGCAAGGGGGCTCCTACGAGCAGTACTTC. This encodes CSARDFGLSRQGGSYEQYF.